This entry lists 21 T cell receptor beta chains sequenced from one sample in a study of blood T cells in healthy people across ages. For the second PCR, which ran for about 7 to 11 cycles, a sample-barcoded 5' primer and a J-beta primer mix were used. In TCRdb, the 5' RACE reads were re-called with MiXCR into one record per CDR3 protein. The sample contains about 730,000 distinct CDR3 sequences, about 42% of which appear only once. Sequencing was done on a sample of blood. Receptor source: a woman between 55 and 75 years old in good health.

Notes on this clonotype: The junction does not match germline at one end; this may be a read error. The genes are TRBV6-5 and TRBJ2-7; 8 bases align to TRBD2. This CDR3 region has 15 residues. Germline-derived CDR1 and CDR2 are MNHEY and SVGAGI. CDR3 loop: CAGSVTSGNSYEQYF. The DNA for the CDR3 is TGTGCCGGCAGTGTAACTAGCGGAAACTCCTACGAGCAGTACTTC.

This clonotype was counted only a few times. The CDR3 loop reads CSVEEQLSTGELFF. DNA of the CDR3: TGCAGCGTTGAAGAACAACTCAGCACCGGGGAGCTGTTTTTT. This sequence joins TRBV29-1 and TRBJ2-2; D not certain. The CDR3 has 14 residues. Trimming left V 0 bases short and J 4 bases short, with 9 bases between. Germline V lookup: CDR1 SQVTM, CDR2 ANQGSEA.

The chain couples TRBV3-1 to TRBJ2-1, with 10 bases matching TRBD2. The V gene end was trimmed by 4 bases and the J gene end by 9 bases; junction bases not matched to a gene: 9. The CDR3 is 15 residues long. Per germline, CDR1 LGHDT and CDR2 YNNKEL (reference sequence). CDR3 residues: CASSPILAGEGEQFF. The DNA of the CDR3 is TGTGCCAGCAGCCCCATTCTAGCGGGAGAAGGTGAGCAGTTCTTC.

In its sample, this clonotype was seen a few times. The chain recombines TRBV28 with TRBJ2-7, with 10 bases aligning to TRBD1. Germline CDR1 is MDHEN and CDR2 is SYDVKM. V lost 6 bases and J lost 2; bases outside the gene matches: 10. The CDR3 contains 16 residues. CDR3 amino acids: CASRETSGTGAYEQYF. In DNA form, the CDR3 reads TGTGCCAGCAGAGAGACCTCCGGGACAGGGGCCTACGAGCAGTACTTC.

This clonotype appeared a few times. The chain combines TRBV28 with TRBJ1-2; D remains ambiguous. V lost 4 bases to trimming and J lost 4 bases, with 10 bases between them. CDR3 length: 13 amino acids. CDR1 and CDR2 (germline): MDHEN, SYDVKM. CDR3 bases: TGTGCCAGCAGTTACGTCACGATCTATGGCTACACCTTC. Its protein is CASSYVTIYGYTF.

This chain connects TRBV20-1 to TRBJ2-1; D is possibly TRBD2 (5 bases). This CDR3 has 15 amino acids. Germline-derived CDR1 and CDR2 are DFQATT and SNEGSKA (reference sequence). V lost 1 base, J lost 6 bases, and 16 bases lay in between. The CDR3 sequence is CSARAVDSNLNEQFF. CDR3 nucleotide sequence: TGCAGTGCTAGAGCGGTGGACTCCAACCTCAATGAGCAGTTCTTC.

J is TRBJ2-1 and V is TRBV28, with D perhaps TRBD1 (6 bases). CDR1 is MDHEN, CDR2 SYDVKM, per germline. The CDR3 spans 14 residues. Trimming took off 9 bases at V and 4 bases at J, with 16 bases between the two ends. In DNA form, the CDR3 reads TGTGCCAGTGGGGAACAGGGCTATTACAATGAGCAGTTCTTC. Translation gives CASGEQGYYNEQFF.

The gene calls are TRBV6-5 and TRBJ2-4; 14 bases fit TRBD2. CDR1 MNHEY and CDR2 SVGAGI come from the germline V gene. The CDR3 has 16 residues. Trimming at V came to 2 bases and at J to 4 bases, leaving 1 base not matched to a gene. CDR3 protein: CASSYGLAGGKNIQYF. CDR3 in DNA: TGTGCCAGCAGTTACGGACTAGCGGGGGGTAAAAACATTCAGTACTTC.

The rearrangement uses TRBV18 and TRBJ1-1, with D perhaps TRBD1 (6 bases). Germline CDR1 is KGHSH and CDR2 is LQKENI. The CDR3 is made up of 16 amino acids. V was pared by 0 bases and J by 5 bases, with 16 bases between. In DNA form, the CDR3 reads TGTGCCAGCTCACCACCGAGTTTAGGGGGGCATACTGAAGCTTTCTTT. This codes for CASSPPSLGGHTEAFF.

This rearrangement joins TRBV11-3 to TRBJ2-6; D unresolved. This CDR3 spans 15 amino acids. The germline V gene encodes CDR1 SGHNT and CDR2 YENEEA. V was trimmed by 5 bases and J by 2 bases, leaving 10 bases between them. The CDR3 loop reads CASSPTETGANVLTF. Written as DNA, the CDR3 is TGTGCCAGCAGCCCAACAGAGACTGGGGCCAACGTCCTGACTTTC.

This clonotype was seen ten or more times. The chain links TRBV29-1 to TRBJ1-1, with a weak D call TRBD1 (5 bases). CDR1 and CDR2 from the germline V gene are SQVTM and ANQGSEA. There are 14 residues in the CDR3. Trimming removed 5 bases from V and 1 base from J, with 14 bases in between. CDR3 region: CSVFGAWGNTEAFF. Here the CDR3 DNA reads TGCAGCGTTTTTGGGGCTTGGGGGAACACTGAAGCTTTCTTT.

This chain links TRBV5-6 with TRBJ2-3; D not resolved. Per germline, CDR1 SGHDT and CDR2 YYEEEE. The germline V and J ends were trimmed by 1 base and 3 bases, with 9 bases remaining between them. The CDR3 spans 14 residues. The CDR3 bases are TGTGCCAGCAGCTTGCACAGAACTACAGATACGCAGTATTTT. This encodes CASSLHRTTDTQYF. The full variable domain, rest sourced from reference TRBV5-6 and TRBJ2-3, is DAGVTQSPTHLIKTRGQQVTLRCSPKSGHDTVSWYQQALGQGPQFIFQYYEEEERQRGNFPDRFSGHQFPNYSSELNVNALLLGDSALYLCASSLHRTTDTQYFGPGTRLTVL.

This rearrangement joins TRBV29-1 to TRBJ1-1, with unresolved D. CDR3 length: 10 amino acids. Trimming removed 4 bases from V and 3 bases from J, with 3 bases in between. CDR1 is SQVTM, CDR2 ANQGSEA, per germline. CDR3 amino acids: CSVGDTEAFF. CDR3 coding DNA: TGCAGCGTTGGGGACACTGAAGCTTTCTTT.

The chain carries TRBV20-1 and TRBJ2-1; D is unresolved. The V end was cut by 6 bases, the J end by 10 bases, with 10 bases between. The CDR3 has 10 amino acids. CDR1 and CDR2 from the germline V gene are DFQATT and SNEGSKA (reference sequence). CDR3 residues: CSARRREQFF. The CDR3 DNA reads as TGCAGTGCCCGTCGTCGGGAGCAGTTCTTC.

This clonotype was detected a few times. The V and J genes are TRBV4-2 and TRBJ2-7; 9 nucleotides align to TRBD2. This CDR3 comprises 16 residues. Germline V lookup: CDR1 LGHNA, CDR2 YNFKEQ. The ends lost 1 base at V and 0 bases at J; junction bases unmatched: 4. CDR3 DNA: TGTGCCAGCAGCCAAGCCGGGACTAGCTTCTCCTACGAGCAGTACTTC. It encodes CASSQAGTSFSYEQYF.

The chain employs TRBV6-4 and TRBJ2-3; D possibly corresponds to TRBD1 (5 bases). The CDR3 totals 19 residues. The V end was cut by 2 bases, the J end by 2 bases, with 23 bases between. CDR1 is MRHNA and CDR2 is SNTAGT in the germline V gene. CDR3 sequence reads: CASSDPSTTGARYTDTQYF. The CDR3 DNA follows: TGTGCCAGCAGTGACCCGTCCACCACAGGAGCCAGATACACAGATACGCAGTATTTT.

This clonotype has more than one count but fewer than ten. CDR3 residues: CASSLDGGMYQPQHF. The CDR3 DNA reads as TGTGCCAGCAGCTTAGATGGGGGAATGTATCAGCCCCAGCATTTT. The J gene is TRBJ1-5, the V gene TRBV7-2; D is possibly TRBD1 (5 bases). The length of the CDR3 is 15 residues. Germline V gives CDR1 SGHTA, CDR2 FQGNSA. V gave up 1 base and J gave up 5 bases, with 12 bases separating them.

This clonotype was detected ten times or more. CDR3 loop: CASSPGRARWNEQFF. The CDR3 DNA sequence: TGTGCCAGCAGCCCCGGCAGGGCCCGCTGGAATGAGCAGTTCTTC. The rearrangement joins TRBV7-9 to TRBJ2-1; possible D gene TRBD1, 5 bases. Germline V lookup: CDR1 SEHNR, CDR2 FQNEAQ (reference sequence). This CDR3 region has 15 residues. Trimming cost V 5 bases and J 7 bases, with 18 bases left between them.

At least ten counts were recorded for this clonotype. The chain links TRBV5-6 to TRBJ1-6; D remains ambiguous. Trimming took 4 bases from V and 11 from J, leaving 10 bases between them. This CDR3 spans 12 amino acids. CDR1 is SGHDT and CDR2 is YYEEEE in the germline V gene. Written as DNA, the CDR3 is TGTGCCAGCAGCCAGGAGAACACACCCCTCCACTTT. Amino acids: CASSQENTPLHF.

The V gene is TRBV7-9, the J gene TRBJ2-1, with 9 bases fitting TRBD1. Trimming removed 5 bases from V and 9 bases from J; junction bases left unmatched: 14. This CDR3 contains 16 residues. CDR1 SEHNR and CDR2 FQNEAQ come from the germline V gene (reference sequence). The CDR3 sequence: CASSQSETGGGSEQFF. The CDR3 region has the DNA TGTGCCAGCAGCCAATCGGAGACAGGGGGAGGTAGTGAGCAGTTCTTC.

This chain links TRBV11-2 with TRBJ2-3; 10 bases align to TRBD2. The trim removed 5 bases at V and 6 bases at J, leaving 8 bases unmatched. Germline V gives CDR1 SGHAT, CDR2 FQNNGV. The CDR3 length is 15 residues. The CDR3 here is CASSMTAGGPDTQYF. The DNA for the CDR3 is TGTGCCAGCAGCATGACAGCGGGGGGGCCGGATACGCAGTATTTT.